The next 10 T cell receptor beta chains were all read from a single sample in a study of OX40 agonist ivuxolimab in advanced cancers. The data were produced by immunoSEQ multiplex PCR, yet TCRdb's version contains in-frame clones alone and is incomplete. The sample lists roughly 70,000 clones; 85% were seen once. Source: CD4+ or CD8+ T cells sorted from blood, taken in a trial of the OX40 agonist ivuxolimab. All receptors come from an adult with an advanced solid tumor such as melanoma, head and neck, liver or kidney cancer.

The chain joins TRBV7-9 to TRBJ2-7; TRBD2 matches at 9 bases. The CDR3 is 13 amino acids. Germline trimming cut 6 bases from V and 5 bases from J; bases unmatched to any gene: 5. Per germline, CDR1 SEHNR and CDR2 FQNEAQ (reference sequence). CDR3 sequence (DNA): TGTGCCAGCAGGTTTAGCGGGAGTAACGAGCAGTACTTC. This sequence encodes CASRFSGSNEQYF.

The J gene is TRBJ1-1, the V gene TRBV5-4; D not certain. Germline-derived CDR1 and CDR2 are SGHNT and YYREEE (reference sequence). V was pared by 1 base and J by 7 bases, with 8 bases between. The CDR3 runs to 12 residues. The CDR3 bases are TGTGCCAGCAGCTTGCGGGCCGGTGAAGCTTTCTTT. Translation gives CASSLRAGEAFF.

The chain joins TRBV4-1 to TRBJ2-5; the match to TRBD1 covers 7 bases. This CDR3 spans 15 amino acids. Germline V CDR1 and CDR2: MGHRA, YSYEKL. Trimming at V came to 1 base and at J to 8 bases, leaving 10 bases not matched to a gene. The CDR3 reads CASSQANGQDATQYF. The CDR3 DNA reads TGCGCCAGCAGCCAAGCGAACGGACAGGATGCCACCCAGTACTTC.

The gene calls are TRBV7-9 and TRBJ1-1, with D perhaps matching TRBD1 (5 bases). This CDR3 region has 13 residues. Germline V gene lookup returns CDR1 SEHNR and CDR2 FQNEAQ (reference sequence). Trimming took off 3 bases at V and 6 bases at J, with 11 bases between the two ends. The CDR3 protein is CASSFARAPEAFF. In DNA form, the CDR3 reads TGTGCCAGCAGCTTCGCCAGGGCACCTGAAGCTTTCTTT.

This clone occurred once. The J gene is TRBJ2-5, the V gene TRBV5-4; 8 bases agree with TRBD1. The CDR3 is 14 residues long. V shed 4 bases and J 3 bases; nucleotides not matched to a gene: 5. CDR1 and CDR2 (germline): SGHNT, YYREEE (reference sequence). CDR3 nucleotide sequence: TGTGCCAGCAGCCTCTTACAGGGGGAAGAGACCCAGTACTTC. This sequence encodes CASSLLQGEETQYF. The entire variable domain, with the rest obtained from reference TRBV5-4 and TRBJ2-5, is as follows: ETGVTQSPTHLIKTRGQQVTLRCSSQSGHNTVSWYQQALGQGPQFIFQYYREEENGRGNFPPRFSGLQFPNYSSELNVNALELDDSALYLCASSLLQGEETQYFGPGTRLLVL.

The rearrangement links TRBV10-1 to TRBJ2-3; 7 positions agree with TRBD2. Per germline, CDR1 WNHNN and CDR2 SYGVQD (reference sequence). The V segment lost 2 bases and the J segment 8 bases; nucleotides outside the gene matches: 13. The CDR3 has 16 residues. CDR3 loop: CASSEGGLGPRGTQYF. CDR3 nucleotide sequence: TGCGCCAGCAGTGAGGGAGGACTAGGCCCCCGAGGTACGCAGTATTTT.

The CDR3 DNA sequence: TGTGCCAGCATCCCGGGACAGGGGACCGGGGGATCGGGTGAAAAACTGTTTTTT. The encoded protein is CASIPGQGTGGSGEKLFF. J is TRBJ1-4 and V is TRBV21-1; the table's D call, TRBD1, was not checked against the DNA. TRBV21-1 is deemed a pseudogene. CDR3 length: 18 amino acids.

The rearrangement uses TRBV10-2 and TRBJ1-5; the match to TRBD1 covers 7 bases. V lost 6 bases, J lost 7 bases, and 9 bases stayed unmatched. The CDR3 has 14 residues. Germline CDR1 is WSHSY and CDR2 is SAAADI. For the CDR3, the DNA is TGCGCCAGCAGGGATGGAGGGGGCAGCCAGCCCCAGCATTTT. This encodes CASRDGGGSQPQHF.

This clone has only one observation. This chain links TRBV4-2 with TRBJ1-1; D is ambiguous. Per germline, CDR1 LGHNA and CDR2 YNFKEQ. This CDR3 is built from 16 residues. Trimming took 1 base from V and 1 from J, leaving 13 bases between them. The CDR3 here is CASSQVGVRRNTEAFF. The CDR3 bases are TGTGCCAGCAGCCAAGTTGGGGTCCGGCGGAACACTGAAGCTTTCTTT.

J is TRBJ1-2 and V is TRBV9; 8 bases fit TRBD1. The germline V gene encodes CDR1 SGDLS and CDR2 YYNGEE. The ends lost 3 bases at V and 4 bases at J; junction bases unmatched: 8. The CDR3 runs to 15 residues. The CDR3 sequence is CASSDRQGLPYGYTF. CDR3 nucleotides: TGTGCCAGCAGCGACCGACAGGGGCTCCCCTATGGCTACACCTTC.